This T cell receptor (beta chain) was obtained from a study of cytomegalovirus exposure and HLA in healthy donors. The PCR contained 60 Vbeta and 13 Jbeta primers. Method: immunoSEQ multiplex PCR; TCRdb's copy keeps in-frame clones and lacks some. The sample contains around 200,000 clones, 86% of which appear only once. The receptor's source is a woman aged 25 to 39 in good health and CMV-seronegative. The material sequenced was PBMCs.

CDR3 DNA: TGTGCCAGTAGTATAATGACAGGAGGACACTACGAGCAGTACTTC. It codes for CASSIMTGGHYEQYF. The chain carries TRBV19 and TRBJ2-7, with a tentative D call TRBD1 (6 bases). CDR1 is LNHDA, CDR2 SQIVND, per germline (reference sequence). The CDR3 consists of 15 residues. V was cut by 2 bases and J by 3 bases, with 14 bases left in between.